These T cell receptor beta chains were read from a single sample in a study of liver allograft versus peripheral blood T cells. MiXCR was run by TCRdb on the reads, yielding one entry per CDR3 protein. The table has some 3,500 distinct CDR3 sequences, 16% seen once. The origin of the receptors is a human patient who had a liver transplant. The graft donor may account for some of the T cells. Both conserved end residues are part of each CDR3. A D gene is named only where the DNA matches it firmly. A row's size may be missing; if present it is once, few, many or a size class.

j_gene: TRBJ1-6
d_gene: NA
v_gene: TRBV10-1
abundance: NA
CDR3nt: TGCGCCAGCAGTGGCCCTGGGAGGGAAAGGAATTCACCCCTCCACTTT
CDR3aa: CASSGPGRERNSPLHF

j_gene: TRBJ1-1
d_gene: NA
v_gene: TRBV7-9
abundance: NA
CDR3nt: TGTGCCAGCAGCTCCGGACAGCAAGCTTTCTTT
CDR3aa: CASSSGQQAFF

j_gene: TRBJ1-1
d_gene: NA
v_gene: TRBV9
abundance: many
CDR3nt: TGTGCCAGCAGCGTAGCTCCGGGGCAGGCTGAAGCTTTCTTT
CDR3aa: CASSVAPGQAEAFF

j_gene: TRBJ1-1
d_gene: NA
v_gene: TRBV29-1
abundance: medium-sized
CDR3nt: TGCAGCGCAACCTGGGGGCTGGGCACTGAAGCTTTCTTT
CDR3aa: CSATWGLGTEAFF

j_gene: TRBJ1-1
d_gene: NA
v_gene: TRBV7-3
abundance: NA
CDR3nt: TGTGCCAGCAGCCTGGACAGTTGGGCTGAAGCTTTCTTT
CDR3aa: CASSLDSWAEAFF

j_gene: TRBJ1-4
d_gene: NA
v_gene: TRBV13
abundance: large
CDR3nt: TGTGCCAGCAGCTTAGGTACAGGGCTTATAACTAATGAAAAACTGTTTTTT
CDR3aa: CASSLGTGLITNEKLFF

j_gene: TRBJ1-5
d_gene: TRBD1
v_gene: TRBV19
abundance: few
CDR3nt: TGTGCCACCAAGAACCAGGGGGATGGAAGCAATCAGCCCCAGCATTTT
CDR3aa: CATKNQGDGSNQPQHF

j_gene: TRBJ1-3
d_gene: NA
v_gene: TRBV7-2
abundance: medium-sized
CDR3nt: TGTGCCAGCAGCCCGGGAGGTAGCGGAAACACCATATATTTT
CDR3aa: CASSPGGSGNTIYF

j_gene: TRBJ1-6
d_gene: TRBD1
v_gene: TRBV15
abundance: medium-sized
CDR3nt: TGTGCCACCAGCAGTGGGGGGCGGACAGGAGGGGCCTATAATTCACCCCTCCACTTT
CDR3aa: CATSSGGRTGGAYNSPLHF

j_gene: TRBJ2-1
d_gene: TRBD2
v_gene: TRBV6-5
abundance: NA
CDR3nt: TGTGCCAGCAGTTTCGGGACTAGCGCCTACAATGAGCAGTTCTTC
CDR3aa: CASSFGTSAYNEQFF

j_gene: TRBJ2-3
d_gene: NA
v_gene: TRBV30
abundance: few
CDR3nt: TGTGCCTGGAGGGCTCAGCTTCTCGTAGATACGCAGTATTTT
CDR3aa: CAWRAQLLVDTQYF

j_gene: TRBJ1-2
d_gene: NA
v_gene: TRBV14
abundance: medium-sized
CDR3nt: TGTGCCAGCAGCCAAGATTTGAGGGGGGGCTACACCTTC
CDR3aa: CASSQDLRGGYTF

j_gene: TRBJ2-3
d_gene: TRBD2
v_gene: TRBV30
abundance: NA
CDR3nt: TGTGCCTGGGTCAAGCGGGAGAGGGATACGCAGTATTTT
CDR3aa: CAWVKRERDTQYF

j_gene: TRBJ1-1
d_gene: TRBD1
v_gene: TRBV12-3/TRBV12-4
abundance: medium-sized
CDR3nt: TGTGCCAGCAGTTTAGGACAGGGGAGAGGAGGGACTGAAGCTTTCTTT
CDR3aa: CASSLGQGRGGTEAFF

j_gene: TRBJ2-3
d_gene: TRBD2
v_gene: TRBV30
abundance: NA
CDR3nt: TGTGCCTGGAGTGTACTTACGGGAGGAGTGGATACGCAGTATTTT
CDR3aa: CAWSVLTGGVDTQYF

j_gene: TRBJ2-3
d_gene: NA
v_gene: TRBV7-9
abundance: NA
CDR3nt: TGTGCCAGCAGCCCCGGAGACACCCGCACAGATACGCAGTATTTT
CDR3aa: CASSPGDTRTDTQYF

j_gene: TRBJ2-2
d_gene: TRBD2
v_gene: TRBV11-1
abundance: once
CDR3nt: TGTGCCAGCAGCTTAGGAGTTAGCGGGAGGGCCAACGGGGAGCTGTTTTTT
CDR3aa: CASSLGVSGRANGELFF

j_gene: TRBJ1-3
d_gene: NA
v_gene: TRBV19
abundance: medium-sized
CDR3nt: TGTGCCAGTACCCCCAATTTCGGAAACACCATATATTTT
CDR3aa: CASTPNFGNTIYF

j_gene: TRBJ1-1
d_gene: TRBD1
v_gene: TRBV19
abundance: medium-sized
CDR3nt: TGTGCCAGCGCACCAGGGGGCCGGGGCACTGAAGCTTTCTTT
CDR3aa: CASAPGGRGTEAFF

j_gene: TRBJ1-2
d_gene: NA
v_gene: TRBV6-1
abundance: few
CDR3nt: TGTGCCAGTTCGAGGGGAGGCTACACCTTC
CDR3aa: CASSRGGYTF

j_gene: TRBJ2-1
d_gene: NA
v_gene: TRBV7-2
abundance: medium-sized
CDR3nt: TGTGCCAGCAGCTCCGTACCCGCCGCCAATGAGCAGTTCTTC
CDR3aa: CASSSVPAANEQFF

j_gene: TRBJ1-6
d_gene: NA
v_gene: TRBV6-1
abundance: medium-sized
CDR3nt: TGTGCCAGCAGTGATGGTTGGTTACCCCTCCACTTT
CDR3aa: CASSDGWLPLHF

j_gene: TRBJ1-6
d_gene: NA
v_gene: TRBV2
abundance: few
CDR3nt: TGTGCCAGCAGGGCCGGGACATTCCTTAGCTCCTATAATTCACCCCTCCACTTT
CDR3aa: CASRAGTFLSSYNSPLHF

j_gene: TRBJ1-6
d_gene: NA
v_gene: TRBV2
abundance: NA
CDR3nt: TGTGCCAGCAGTCCCGGGGCGAATTCACCCCTCCACTTT
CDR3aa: CASSPGANSPLHF

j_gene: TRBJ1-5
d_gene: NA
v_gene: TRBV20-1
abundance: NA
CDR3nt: TGCAGTGCTAGCACCCACCGCAATCAGCCCCAGCATTTT
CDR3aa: CSASTHRNQPQHF

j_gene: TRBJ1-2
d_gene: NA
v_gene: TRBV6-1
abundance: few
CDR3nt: TGTGCCAGCAGTGAAGGAAGGGAAAGTACGGGCTACACCTTC
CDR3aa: CASSEGRESTGYTF

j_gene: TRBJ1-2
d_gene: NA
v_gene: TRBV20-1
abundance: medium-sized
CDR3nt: TGCAGTGCCAAAAGCGGGGTGACGTATGGCTACACCTTC
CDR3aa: CSAKSGVTYGYTF

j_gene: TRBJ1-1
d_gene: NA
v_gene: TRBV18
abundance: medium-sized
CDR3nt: TGTGCCAGCTCACCCGGACTGAAAAACACTGAAGCTTTCTTT
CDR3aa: CASSPGLKNTEAFF

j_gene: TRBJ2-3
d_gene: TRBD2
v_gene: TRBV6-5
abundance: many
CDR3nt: TGTGCCAGCAGTTACTCTGAAGCGGGGGGCGCAGATACGCAGTATTTT
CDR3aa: CASSYSEAGGADTQYF

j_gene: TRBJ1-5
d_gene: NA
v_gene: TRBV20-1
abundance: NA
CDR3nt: TGCAGTGTTACAAGCTCCGACCAGCCCCAGCATTTT
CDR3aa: CSVTSSDQPQHF

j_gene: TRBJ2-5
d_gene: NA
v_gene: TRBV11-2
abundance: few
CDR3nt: TGTGCCAGCAGCCCATGGGGGCCTCAAGAGACCCAGTACTTC
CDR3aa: CASSPWGPQETQYF

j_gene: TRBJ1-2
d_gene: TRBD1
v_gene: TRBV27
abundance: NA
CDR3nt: TGTGCCAGCAGCTTATTTGCGGGACAGGGTTATGGCTACACCTTC
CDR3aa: CASSLFAGQGYGYTF

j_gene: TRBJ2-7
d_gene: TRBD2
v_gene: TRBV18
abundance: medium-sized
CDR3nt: TGTGCCAGCTCACGCGGACTAGCGGGGGCCCGGGGGGCATACGAGCAGTACTTC
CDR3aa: CASSRGLAGARGAYEQYF

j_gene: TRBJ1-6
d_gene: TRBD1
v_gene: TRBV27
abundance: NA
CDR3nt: TGTGCCAGCAGTTTTTCGGACAGGGGAACCTATAATTCACCCCTCCACTTT
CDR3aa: CASSFSDRGTYNSPLHF

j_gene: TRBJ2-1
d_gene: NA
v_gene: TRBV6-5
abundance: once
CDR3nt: TGTGCCAGCAGCCGTTACAATGAGCAGTTCTTC
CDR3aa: CASSRYNEQFF

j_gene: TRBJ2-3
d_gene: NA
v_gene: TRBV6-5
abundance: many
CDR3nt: TGTGCCAGCAGTTACTCAGGGGATACGCAGTATTTT
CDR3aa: CASSYSGDTQYF

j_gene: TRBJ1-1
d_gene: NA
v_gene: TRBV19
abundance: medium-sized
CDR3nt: TGTGCCAGTAGGAACCTCGCGGGGGCCACTGAAGCTTTCTTT
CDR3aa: CASRNLAGATEAFF

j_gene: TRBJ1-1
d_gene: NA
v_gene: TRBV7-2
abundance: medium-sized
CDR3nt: TGTGCCAGCAGCTTACCGGGGGGCTACACTGAAGCTTTCTTT
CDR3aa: CASSLPGGYTEAFF

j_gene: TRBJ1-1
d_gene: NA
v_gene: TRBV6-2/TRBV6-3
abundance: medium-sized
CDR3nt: TGTGCCAGCAGTGCGCGACAGCCGGAGAACACTGAAGCTTTCTTT
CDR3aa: CASSARQPENTEAFF

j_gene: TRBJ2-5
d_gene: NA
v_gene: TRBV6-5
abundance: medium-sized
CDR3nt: TGTGCCAGCAGTTACTCGAGGCCCGGGGCCCAAGAGACCCAGTACTTC
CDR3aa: CASSYSRPGAQETQYF

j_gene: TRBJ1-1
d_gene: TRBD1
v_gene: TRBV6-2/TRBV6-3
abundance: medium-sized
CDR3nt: TGTGCCAGCAGTTACCGACAGGGTGGGGACACTGAAGCTTTCTTT
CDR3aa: CASSYRQGGDTEAFF

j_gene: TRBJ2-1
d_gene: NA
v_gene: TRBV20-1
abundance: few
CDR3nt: TGCAGTGCTAGGGCTGGGACCTACAATGAGCAGTTCTTC
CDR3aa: CSARAGTYNEQFF

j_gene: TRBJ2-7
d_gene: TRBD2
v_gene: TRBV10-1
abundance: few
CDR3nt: TGCGCCAGCAGTGAGAGAGCGGGAGCGGGGTCCTCCTACGAGCAGTACTTC
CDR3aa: CASSERAGAGSSYEQYF

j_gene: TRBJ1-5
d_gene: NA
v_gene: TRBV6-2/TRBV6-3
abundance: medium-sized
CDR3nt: TGTGCCAGCAGTCCCAACGGATATAGCAATCAGCCCCAGCATTTT
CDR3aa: CASSPNGYSNQPQHF

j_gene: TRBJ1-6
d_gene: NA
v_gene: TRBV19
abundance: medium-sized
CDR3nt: TGTGCCAGTAGTATCGCAGGGAACTATAATTCACCCCTCCACTTT
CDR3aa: CASSIAGNYNSPLHF

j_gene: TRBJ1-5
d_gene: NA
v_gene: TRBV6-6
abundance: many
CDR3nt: TGTGCCAGCAGTTACGCCGAGGGGCGGCTCAAAGATCAGCCCCAGCATTTT
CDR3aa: CASSYAEGRLKDQPQHF

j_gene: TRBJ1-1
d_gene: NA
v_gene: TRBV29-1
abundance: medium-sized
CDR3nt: TGCAGCGTTGATGGGGGGCGCATAAAAACCACTGAAGCTTTCTTT
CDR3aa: CSVDGGRIKTTEAFF

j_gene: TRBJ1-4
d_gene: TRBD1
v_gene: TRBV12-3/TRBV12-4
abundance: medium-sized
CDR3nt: TGTGCCAGCAGTCTAGGGGGCCTGGGTGAAAAACTGTTTTTT
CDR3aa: CASSLGGLGEKLFF

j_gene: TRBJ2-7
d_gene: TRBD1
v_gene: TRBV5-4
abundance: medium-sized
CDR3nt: TGTGCCAGCAGCGGGACAGGTAGCTCCTACGAGCAGTACTTC
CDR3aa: CASSGTGSSYEQYF

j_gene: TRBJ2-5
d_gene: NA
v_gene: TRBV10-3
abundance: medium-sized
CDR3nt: TGTGCCATCAGTAAAGCGGGAGAGACCCAGTACTTC
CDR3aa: CAISKAGETQYF

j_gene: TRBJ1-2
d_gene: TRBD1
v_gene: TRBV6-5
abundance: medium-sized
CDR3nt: TGTGCCAGCAGTTCAGCCGGGACAGGGGGGGATGGCTACACCTTC
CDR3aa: CASSSAGTGGDGYTF

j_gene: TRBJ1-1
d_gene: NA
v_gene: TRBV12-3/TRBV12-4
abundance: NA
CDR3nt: TGTGCCAGCAGCCCAGGACGGGATGAAGCTTTCTTT
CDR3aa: CASSPGRDEAFF

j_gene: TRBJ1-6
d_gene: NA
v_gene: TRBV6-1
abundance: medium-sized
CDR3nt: TGTGCCAGCAATGGAGGGGGATTGGTCATAAATTCACCCCTCCACTTT
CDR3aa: CASNGGGLVINSPLHF

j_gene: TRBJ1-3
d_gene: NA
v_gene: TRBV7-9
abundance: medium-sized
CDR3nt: TGTGCCAGCAGCCGGGACACCAGCTCTGGAAACACCATATATTTT
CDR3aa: CASSRDTSSGNTIYF

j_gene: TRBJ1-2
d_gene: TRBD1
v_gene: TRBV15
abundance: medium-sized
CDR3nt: TGTGCCACCAGCACCCTCGGGACAGCTAGTTCTCATAGCTATGGCTACACCTTC
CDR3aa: CATSTLGTASSHSYGYTF

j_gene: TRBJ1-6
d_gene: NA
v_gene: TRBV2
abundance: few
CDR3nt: TGTGCCAGCAGCTTCGACAGGTGGGGTTCACCCCTCCACTTT
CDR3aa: CASSFDRWGSPLHF

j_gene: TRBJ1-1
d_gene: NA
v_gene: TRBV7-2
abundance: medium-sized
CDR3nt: TGTGCCAGCAGCTTCCAGAAAATTGGCACTGAAGCTTTCTTT
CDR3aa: CASSFQKIGTEAFF